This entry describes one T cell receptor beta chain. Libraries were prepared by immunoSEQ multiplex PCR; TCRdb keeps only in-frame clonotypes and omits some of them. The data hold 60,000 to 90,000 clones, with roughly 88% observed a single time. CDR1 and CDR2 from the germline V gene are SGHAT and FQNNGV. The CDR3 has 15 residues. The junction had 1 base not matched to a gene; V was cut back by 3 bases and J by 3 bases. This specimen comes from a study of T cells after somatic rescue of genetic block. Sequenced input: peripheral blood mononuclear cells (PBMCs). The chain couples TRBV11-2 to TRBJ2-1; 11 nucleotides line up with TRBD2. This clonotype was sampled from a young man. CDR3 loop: CASSLGLADYNEQFF. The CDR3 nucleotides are TGTGCCAGCAGCTTGGGACTAGCGGACTACAATGAGCAGTTCTTC.